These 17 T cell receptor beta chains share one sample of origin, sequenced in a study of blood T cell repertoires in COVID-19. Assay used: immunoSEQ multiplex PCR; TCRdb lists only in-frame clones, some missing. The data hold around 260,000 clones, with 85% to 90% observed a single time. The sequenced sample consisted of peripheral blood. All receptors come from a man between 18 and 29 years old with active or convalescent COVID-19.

As DNA, the CDR3 is TGTGCCAGCCAACTTTCGACTAGCGGGTGGGAGACCCAGTACTTC. Translating gives CASQLSTSGWETQYF. The rearrangement joins TRBV2 to TRBJ2-5; 10 bases are a match to TRBD2. V lost 8 bases and J lost 5; bases outside the gene matches: 11. Germline CDR1 and CDR2: SNHLY and FYNNEI. CDR3 size: 15 residues.

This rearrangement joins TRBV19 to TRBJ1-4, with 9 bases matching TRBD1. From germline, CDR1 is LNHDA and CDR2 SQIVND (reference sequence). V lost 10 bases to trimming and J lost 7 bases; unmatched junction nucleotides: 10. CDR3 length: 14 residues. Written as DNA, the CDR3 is TGTGCCACTTCCCCCGGGACAGGGCCTGAAAAACTGTTTTTT. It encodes CATSPGTGPEKLFF.

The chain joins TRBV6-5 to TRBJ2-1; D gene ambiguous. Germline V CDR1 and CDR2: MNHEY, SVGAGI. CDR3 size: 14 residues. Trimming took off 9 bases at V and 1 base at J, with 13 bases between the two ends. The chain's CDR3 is CASSKAVSYNEQFF. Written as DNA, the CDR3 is TGTGCCAGTTCGAAGGCGGTTTCCTACAATGAGCAGTTCTTC.

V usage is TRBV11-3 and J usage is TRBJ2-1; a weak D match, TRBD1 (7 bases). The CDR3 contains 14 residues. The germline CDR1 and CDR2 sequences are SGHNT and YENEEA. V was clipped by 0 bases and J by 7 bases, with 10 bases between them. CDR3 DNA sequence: TGTGCCAGCAGCTTAGACAGGGGGAGGAATGAGCAGTTCTTC. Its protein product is CASSLDRGRNEQFF.

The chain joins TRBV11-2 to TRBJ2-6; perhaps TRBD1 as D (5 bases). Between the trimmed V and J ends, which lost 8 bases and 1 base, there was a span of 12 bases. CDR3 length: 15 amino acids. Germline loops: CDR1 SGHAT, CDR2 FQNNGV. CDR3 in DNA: TGTGCCAGCGATGGACAAGCGTCTGGGGCCAACGTCCTGACTTTC. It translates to CASDGQASGANVLTF.

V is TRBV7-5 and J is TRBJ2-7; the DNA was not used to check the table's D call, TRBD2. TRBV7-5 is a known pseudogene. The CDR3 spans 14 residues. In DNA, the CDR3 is TGTGCCAGAAGCCCCAGAGGAATTTTCGACGAGCAGTACTTC. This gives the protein CARSPRGIFDEQYF.

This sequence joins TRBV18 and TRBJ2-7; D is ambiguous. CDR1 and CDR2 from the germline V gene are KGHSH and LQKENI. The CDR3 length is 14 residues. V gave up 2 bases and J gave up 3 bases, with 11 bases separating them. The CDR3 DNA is TGTGCCAGCTCACCAGGAACCGGCGGCTACGAGCAGTACTTC. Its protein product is CASSPGTGGYEQYF.

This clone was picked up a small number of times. Here the CDR3 DNA reads TGTGCCAGCAGTTACGGGAGCTCCTATAATTCACCCCTCCACTTT. This translates into CASSYGSSYNSPLHF. The chain has TRBV6-5 and TRBJ1-6; D gene unclear. Germline V lookup: CDR1 MNHEY, CDR2 SVGAGI. The V gene lost 2 bases and the J gene lost 0 bases, with 5 bases spanning the gap. The CDR3 has 15 amino acids.

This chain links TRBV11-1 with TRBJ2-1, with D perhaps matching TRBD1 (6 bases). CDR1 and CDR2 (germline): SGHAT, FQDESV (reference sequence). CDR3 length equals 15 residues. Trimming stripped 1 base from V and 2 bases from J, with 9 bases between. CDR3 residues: CASSLDQGTYNEQFF. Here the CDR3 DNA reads TGTGCCAGCAGCTTAGATCAGGGGACCTACAATGAGCAGTTCTTC.

The CDR3 region is CASTVGANEQFF. CDR3 nucleotide sequence: TGTGCCAGTACGGTGGGGGCCAATGAGCAGTTCTTC. The J gene is TRBJ2-1, the V gene TRBV19; possible D gene TRBD1, 6 bases. Per germline, CDR1 LNHDA and CDR2 SQIVND (reference sequence). The length of the CDR3 is 12 residues. Trimming took off 7 bases at V and 6 bases at J, with 10 bases between the two ends.

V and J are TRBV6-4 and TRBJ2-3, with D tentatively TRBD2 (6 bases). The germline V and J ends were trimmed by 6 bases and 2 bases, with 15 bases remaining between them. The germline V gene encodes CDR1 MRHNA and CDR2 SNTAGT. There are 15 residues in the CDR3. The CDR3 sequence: CASSVSGLSTDTQYF. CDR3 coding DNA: TGTGCCAGCAGCGTAAGCGGGCTCTCCACAGATACGCAGTATTTT.

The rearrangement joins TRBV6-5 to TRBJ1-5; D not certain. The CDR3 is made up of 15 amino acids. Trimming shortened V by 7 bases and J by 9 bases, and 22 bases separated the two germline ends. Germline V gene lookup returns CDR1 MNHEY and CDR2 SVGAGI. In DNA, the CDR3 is TGTGCCAGCATATCGGCAGGCCCATCGCAATCGCCCCAGCATTTT. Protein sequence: CASISAGPSQSPQHF.

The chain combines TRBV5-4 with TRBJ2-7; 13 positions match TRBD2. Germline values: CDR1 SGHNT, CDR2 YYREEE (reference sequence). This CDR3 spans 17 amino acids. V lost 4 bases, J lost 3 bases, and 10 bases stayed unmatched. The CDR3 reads CASSSDPGLAGIYEQYF. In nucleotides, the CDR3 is TGTGCCAGCAGCAGCGATCCGGGACTAGCGGGAATCTACGAGCAGTACTTC.

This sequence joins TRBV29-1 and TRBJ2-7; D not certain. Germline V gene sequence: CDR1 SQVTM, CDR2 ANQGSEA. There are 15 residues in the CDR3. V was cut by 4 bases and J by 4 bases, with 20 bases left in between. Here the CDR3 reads CSVASLALNTYEQYF. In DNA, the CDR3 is TGCAGCGTTGCCTCTCTTGCCCTAAATACTTACGAGCAGTACTTC.

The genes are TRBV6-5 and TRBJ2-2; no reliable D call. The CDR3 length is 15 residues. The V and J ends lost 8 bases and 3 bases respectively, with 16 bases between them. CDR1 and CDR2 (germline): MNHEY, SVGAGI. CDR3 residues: CASRSGGADTGELFF. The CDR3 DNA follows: TGTGCCAGCCGAAGTGGCGGCGCTGACACCGGGGAGCTGTTTTTT.

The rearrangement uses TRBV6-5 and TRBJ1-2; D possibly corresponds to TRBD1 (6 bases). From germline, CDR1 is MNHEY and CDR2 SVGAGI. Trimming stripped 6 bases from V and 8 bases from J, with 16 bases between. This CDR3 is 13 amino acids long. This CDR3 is CASSPAGTYGYTF. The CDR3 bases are TGTGCCAGCAGCCCCGCCGGGACATACGGCTACACCTTC.

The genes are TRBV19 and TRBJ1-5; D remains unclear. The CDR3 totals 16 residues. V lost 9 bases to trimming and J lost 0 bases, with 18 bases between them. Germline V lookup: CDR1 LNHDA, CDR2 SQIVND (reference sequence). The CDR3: CASLQSYQVSNQPQHF. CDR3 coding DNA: TGTGCCAGCCTACAAAGTTATCAGGTTAGCAATCAGCCCCAGCATTTT. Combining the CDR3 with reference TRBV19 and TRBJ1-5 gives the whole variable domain DGGITQSPKYLFRKEGQNVTLSCEQNLNHDAMYWYRQDPGQGLRLIYYSQIVNDFQKGDIAEGYSVSREKKESFPLTVTSAQKNPTAFYLCASLQSYQVSNQPQHFGDGTRLSIL.